These 5 T cell receptor beta chains originate from one sample sequenced in a study of blood T cell repertoires in COVID-19. Produced via immunoSEQ multiplex PCR; TCRdb's table is partial and in-frame only. The sample carries fewer than 200,000 clones, approximately 86% recorded once. The sample comprised peripheral blood. All receptors come from a man aged 50 to 60 with active or convalescent COVID-19.

This clone came up once. The CDR3 sequence is CASSYGGQVGNEKLFF. The CDR3 nucleotides read TGTGCCAGCAGTTACGGGGGACAGGTGGGAAATGAAAAACTGTTTTTT. This chain connects TRBV6-5 to TRBJ1-4; 8 bases are shared with TRBD1. The CDR3 consists of 16 residues. V was clipped by 2 bases and J by 5 bases; unmatched bases: 7. Germline CDR1 reads MNHEY; CDR2 reads SVGAGI.

V gene TRBV3-1 (or the pseudogene TRBV3-2) combines with J gene TRBJ2-5, with 7 bases that match TRBD2. The V segment lost 2 bases and the J segment 4 bases; nucleotides outside the gene matches: 4. Germline-derived CDR1 and CDR2 are LGHDT and YNNKEL (reference sequence). The CDR3 is made up of 14 amino acids. The CDR3 reads CASSQRTRVETQYF. CDR3 DNA: TGTGCCAGCAGCCAAAGGACTAGGGTAGAGACCCAGTACTTC.

V and J are TRBV19 and TRBJ1-5, with 7 bases identical to TRBD1. The V gene's germline CDR1 is LNHDA and CDR2 SQIVND (reference sequence). This CDR3 contains 17 residues. V gave up 7 bases and J gave up 0 bases; unmatched junction bases: 12. CDR3 sequence reads: CASTGRDRKYSNQPQHF. The CDR3 region has the DNA TGTGCCAGTACCGGGCGGGACAGAAAATATAGCAATCAGCCCCAGCATTTT.

V usage is TRBV2 and J usage is TRBJ1-1, with unresolved D. The CDR3 is 14 residues long. The germline V gene encodes CDR1 SNHLY and CDR2 FYNNEI. Between the trimmed V and J ends, which lost 2 bases and 9 bases, there was a span of 16 bases. The CDR3 DNA sequence: TGTGCCAGCAGTGAATTGAGGCAGAATTCTAAAGCTTTCTTT. It yields the protein CASSELRQNSKAFF.

The chain links TRBV6-5 to TRBJ2-1, with 7 bases aligning to TRBD1. The CDR3 is 14 residues long. Trimming took 6 bases from V and 2 from J; bases not matched to a gene: 4. The germline CDR1 and CDR2 sequences are MNHEY and SVGAGI. CDR3: CASRGTATYNEQFF. Written as DNA, the CDR3 is TGTGCCAGCAGAGGGACAGCAACCTACAATGAGCAGTTCTTC.